Shown below are 14 T cell receptor beta chains from a single sample sequenced in a study of T cells in Graves' hyperthyroidism and ophthalmopathy. Using RNA transcripts as the source, TCR beta CDR3 regions were amplified. The HTBI primer set served for first-round RT-PCR of the TCR CDR3. Each CDR3 protein gets one entry after TCRdb re-called the multiplex PCR reads with MiXCR. This sample has 250,000 to 300,000 distinct CDR3 sequences; more than 10% occur once, and the top ten carry around 7.9%. Material for sequencing was blood. Every receptor here comes from a woman in her 30s with Graves' hyperthyroidism that later progressed to Graves' ophthalmopathy.

This clonotype appeared a few times. V gene TRBV7-8 combines with J gene TRBJ2-3; D not resolved. The V end was cut by 5 bases, the J end by 10 bases, with 25 bases between. Germline CDR1 reads SGHVS; CDR2 reads FQNEAQ. The CDR3 has 16 amino acids. The CDR3 region is CASSPEAYHPQISQYF. The CDR3 nucleotides read TGTGCCAGCAGCCCCGAGGCATACCACCCCCAAATCTCGCAGTATTTT.

This chain links TRBV19 with TRBJ1-6; TRBD1 is a possible D gene (5 bases). Germline V gene data show CDR1 as LNHDA and CDR2 as SQIVND (reference sequence). The V and J ends lost 5 bases and 3 bases respectively, with 11 bases between them. This CDR3 has 15 residues. The CDR3 protein is CASSVDTDYNSPLHF. Written as DNA, the CDR3 is TGTGCCAGTAGTGTGGACACGGACTATAATTCACCCCTCCACTTT.

This clonotype was recorded many times. The V and J genes are TRBV27 and TRBJ2-1; no definite D call. Looked up from germline, CDR1 is MNHEY and CDR2 is SMNVEV (reference sequence). Trimming cost V 4 bases and J 9 bases, with 10 bases left between them. CDR3 length: 12 amino acids. CDR3 residues: CASSSSVSEQFF. The CDR3 DNA reads TGTGCCAGCAGTTCCTCCGTAAGTGAGCAGTTCTTC.

CDR3 sequence: CATSRDRARAGRHEQYF. CDR3 nucleotide sequence: TGTGCCACCAGCAGAGATAGGGCGCGAGCAGGGCGCCACGAGCAGTACTTC. The gene calls are TRBV15 and TRBJ2-7, with D maybe TRBD1 (5 bases). Germline loops: CDR1 LNHNV, CDR2 YYDKDF (reference sequence). CDR3 length: 17 amino acids. V was pared by 0 bases and J by 5 bases, with 20 bases between.

This clonotype was counted ten times or more. V and J are TRBV6-2 or TRBV6-3 and TRBJ2-6, with unresolved D. Germline CDR1 and CDR2: MNHEY and SVGEGT. The CDR3 runs to 15 residues. V was trimmed by 2 bases and J by 4 bases, leaving 9 bases between them. The CDR3 DNA reads as TGTGCCAGCAGTTACGGGCGGTTAGGGGCCAACGTCCTGACTTTC. Protein: CASSYGRLGANVLTF.

This clonotype was counted a few times. The V gene is TRBV19, the J gene TRBJ2-1; TRBD2 aligns across 8 bases. Trimming took 7 bases from V and 5 from J; bases not matched to a gene: 7. This CDR3 is built from 14 residues. CDR1 and CDR2 from the germline V gene are LNHDA and SQIVND (reference sequence). CDR3 sequence: CASNAGGAHNEQFF. CDR3 coding DNA: TGTGCCAGTAACGCGGGAGGAGCCCACAATGAGCAGTTCTTC.

This clonotype was counted at least ten times. The V call is TRBV28, the J call TRBJ1-2; 7 bases agree with TRBD1. The V gene end was trimmed by 5 bases and the J gene end by 2 bases; junction bases not matched to a gene: 11. Germline lookup yields CDR1 MDHEN and CDR2 SYDVKM. CDR3 size: 16 residues. The CDR3 DNA sequence: TGTGCCAGCAGTCGGGACCAGGGGGTTCGAAACTATGGCTACACCTTC. This encodes CASSRDQGVRNYGYTF.

At least ten counts were recorded for this clonotype. The chain employs TRBV6-2 or TRBV6-3 and TRBJ2-7; TRBD2 agrees at 10 bases. Trimming took 2 bases from V and 7 from J; bases not matched to a gene: 8. The CDR3 sequence is 15 residues long. CDR1 and CDR2 from the germline V gene are MNHEY and SVGEGT. CDR3 DNA sequence: TGTGCCAGCAGTTACGGGACTAGCGCAGAACGGGAGCAGTACTTC. Its protein is CASSYGTSAEREQYF.

This clonotype was observed many times. The chain is built from TRBV12-3 or TRBV12-4 and TRBJ2-7; D is unresolved. The CDR3 extends over 14 amino acids. V was clipped by 5 bases and J by 5 bases, with 16 bases between them. CDR3 DNA sequence: TGTGCCAGCAGTGACTCCCCGAATATCAACGAGCAGTACTTC. Its protein product is CASSDSPNINEQYF.

CDR3 loop: CASSQPMTGAWDTQYF. CDR3 sequence (DNA): TGTGCCAGCAGCCAACCTATGACAGGGGCTTGGGATACGCAGTATTTT. The genes are TRBV4-2 and TRBJ2-3; TRBD1 matches at 8 bases. Germline V gene data show CDR1 as LGHNA and CDR2 as YNFKEQ. With 2 bases clipped from V and 6 bases from J, the junction kept 10 bases outside the gene matches. This CDR3 is 16 amino acids long.

This clonotype was observed at least ten times. The chain combines TRBV20-1 with TRBJ1-5; D is unclear. The V and J ends lost 0 bases and 2 bases respectively, with 11 bases between them. The CDR3 has 15 residues. From germline, CDR1 is DFQATT and CDR2 SNEGSKA (reference sequence). Written as DNA, the CDR3 is TGCAGTGCTAGAGATTGGGAGGCGGGCAATCAGCCCCAGCATTTT. The encoded protein is CSARDWEAGNQPQHF.

This clonotype was seen ten or more times. The junction and the germline gene differ at one end; a read error may be behind it. The rearrangement uses TRBV3-1 and TRBJ2-5; the D is unclear. CDR1 and CDR2 (germline): LGHDT, YNNKEL (reference sequence). The CDR3 extends over 13 amino acids. CDR3 DNA: TGCGCCAGCAGCCAAGTTCCGGGAGAGACCCAGTACTTC. Translation: CASSQVPGETQYF.

Ten or more counts support this clonotype. V is TRBV7-2 and J is TRBJ2-5; TRBD1 or TRBD2 may be the D gene (5 bases each). The CDR3 covers 15 residues. The germline V and J ends were trimmed by 1 base and 6 bases, with 15 bases remaining between them. Per the germline V gene, CDR1 is SGHTA and CDR2 is FQGNSA. The CDR3, as DNA: TGTGCCAGCAGCTTAGATGGGGGAATGGTAAAGACCCAGTACTTC. Amino acid sequence: CASSLDGGMVKTQYF.

This clonotype came up many times. The J gene is TRBJ1-4, the V gene TRBV12-3 or TRBV12-4; TRBD1 is a possible D gene (6 bases). There are 15 residues in the CDR3. V was shortened by 5 bases and J by 3 bases, with 13 bases between the two germline ends. CDR3 residues: CASSPEGGANEKLFF. The CDR3 DNA sequence: TGTGCCAGCAGTCCAGAGGGGGGGGCTAATGAAAAACTGTTTTTT.